Below are 12 T cell receptor beta chains sequenced from a single sample in a study of post-analysis software for immune sequencing data. Incorporated into the TCR beta cDNA libraries were unique molecular identifiers, which served to reduce PCR and sequencing biases. Each CDR3 protein is one row after TCRdb ran MiXCR on the PCR reads. Among 750,000 to 950,000 distinct CDR3 sequences listed, about 50% were seen once. Their antigens are not known. Study-level results: TRBV5-6, TRBV5-1 and TRBV20-1 were among five TRBV segments more frequent in patients than controls.

The sample taken for sequencing was blood. The source is a girl aged 10-17 years with multiple sclerosis.

The V call is TRBV5-6, the J call TRBJ1-2; TRBD1 matches 8 bases. The CDR3 has 16 residues. Trimming at V came to 5 bases and at J to 0 bases, leaving 9 bases not matched to a gene. Germline values: CDR1 SGHDT, CDR2 YYEEEE. The CDR3 region is CASRLQGVGSNYGYTF. The CDR3 region has the DNA TGTGCCAGCAGATTACAGGGGGTCGGCTCTAACTATGGCTACACCTTC. The whole variable domain, filled in from reference TRBV5-6 and TRBJ1-2, reads DAGVTQSPTHLIKTRGQQVTLRCSPKSGHDTVSWYQQALGQGPQFIFQYYEEEERQRGNFPDRFSGHQFPNYSSELNVNALLLGDSALYLCASRLQGVGSNYGYTFGSGTRLTVV.

The V and J genes are TRBV25-1 and TRBJ2-6, with D uncertain. The V end lost 1 base, the J end lost 1 base, and 8 bases lay between the germline ends. Germline assignment: CDR1 MGHDK and CDR2 SYGVNS. This CDR3 contains 16 residues. The CDR3, as DNA: TGTGCCAGCAGTGAATTCGGCGGTTCTGGGGCCAACGTCCTGACTTTC. It yields the protein CASSEFGGSGANVLTF.

This clonotype was observed a few times. The rearrangement joins TRBV5-1 to TRBJ1-2; the D gene is possibly TRBD1 (5 bases). The V and J ends lost 5 bases and 2 bases respectively, with 10 bases between them. Looked up from germline, CDR1 is SGHRS and CDR2 is YFSETQ. This CDR3 is built from 13 residues. CDR3 residues: CASSWDGNYGYTF. CDR3 nucleotides: TGCGCCAGCAGTTGGGACGGCAACTATGGCTACACCTTC. Supplemented by reference TRBV5-1 and TRBJ1-2, the full variable domain reads KAGVTQTPRYLIKTRGQQVTLSCSPISGHRSVSWYQQTPGQGLQFLFEYFSETQRNKGNFPGRFSGRQFSNSRSEMNVSTLELGDSALYLCASSWDGNYGYTFGSGTRLTVV.

The rearrangement links TRBV6-5 to TRBJ2-6; D is possibly TRBD1 (5 bases). Trimming pared 8 bases from V and 0 bases from J, leaving 14 bases between. CDR3 size: 16 residues. Germline V gives CDR1 MNHEY, CDR2 SVGAGI. CDR3 residues: CASLQVPSSGANVLTF. The CDR3 nucleotides read TGTGCCAGCCTACAGGTACCCAGCTCTGGGGCCAACGTCCTGACTTTC.

This clonotype was observed a few times. The V call is TRBV6-6, the J call TRBJ1-2; no reliable D call. Germline V gene lookup returns CDR1 MNHNY and CDR2 SVGAGI (reference sequence). CDR3 length equals 17 residues. Trimming cost V 5 bases and J 4 bases, with 23 bases left between them. The CDR3 loop reads CASSRWQDSQLSYGYTF. CDR3 DNA: TGTGCCAGCAGTCGATGGCAGGATTCCCAGCTCAGCTATGGCTACACCTTC.

The chain carries TRBV7-9 and TRBJ2-7; D is possibly TRBD1 or TRBD2 (5 bases each). The end of the DNA fits TRBJ2-5 better, so the J call may be wrong. This CDR3 has 14 amino acids. Germline CDR1 and CDR2: SEHNR and FQNEAQ (reference sequence). CDR3 amino acids: CASSLLGVFETQYF. The CDR3 nucleotides read TGTGCCAGCAGCTTATTGGGGGTCTTTGAGACCCAGTACTTC.

This clonotype was observed a few times. V and J are TRBV3-1 and TRBJ2-5; maybe TRBD1 (6 bases). The CDR3 extends over 14 amino acids. The germline V gene has CDR1 LGHDT and CDR2 YNNKEL (reference sequence). The V and J ends lost 3 bases and 2 bases respectively, with 10 bases between them. The chain's CDR3 is CASSHRQDQETQYF. The DNA for the CDR3 is TGTGCCAGCAGCCACAGACAGGATCAAGAGACCCAGTACTTC.

In regard to this clonotype: The junction departs from the called germline gene at one end, perhaps through a read error. V gene TRBV10-3 combines with J gene TRBJ1-2, with D uncertain. There are 14 residues in the CDR3. Germline V gives CDR1 ENHRY, CDR2 SYGVKD. The CDR3 is CAIRESGYGYGYTF. The CDR3 DNA follows: TGTGCCATCAGGGAGTCGGGGTACGGCTATGGCTACACCTTC.

This clonotype occurred many times. The chain links TRBV9 to TRBJ2-1; 11 nucleotides align to TRBD2. After removal of 5 bases from V and 3 bases from J, the junction contained 4 bases not matched to a gene. The CDR3 has 15 amino acids. Germline CDR1 reads SGDLS; CDR2 reads YYNGEE. CDR3 loop: CASSALAGGYNEQFF. The DNA for the CDR3 is TGTGCCAGCAGTGCCCTAGCGGGGGGCTACAATGAGCAGTTCTTC. The full variable domain, with the rest looked up from reference TRBV9 and TRBJ2-1, is DSGVTQTPKHLITATGQRVTLRCSPRSGDLSVYWYQQSLDQGLQFLIQYYNGEERAKGNILERFSAQQFPDLHSELNLSSLELGDSALYFCASSALAGGYNEQFFGPGTRLTVL.

V gene TRBV20-1 combines with J gene TRBJ2-4; no reliable D call. The end of the DNA fits TRBJ2-7 better, so the J call may be wrong. Germline lookup yields CDR1 DFQATT and CDR2 SNEGSKA (reference sequence). The CDR3 sequence is 13 residues long. CDR3 protein: CSAPMAHPYEQYF. The CDR3 DNA reads as TGCAGTGCTCCAATGGCTCATCCCTACGAGCAGTACTTC.

The chain links TRBV29-1 to TRBJ1-2, with 8 nucleotides matching TRBD1. The germline V gene has CDR1 SQVTM and CDR2 ANQGSEA. This CDR3 region has 11 residues. The J segment lost 8 bases and the V segment lost 7 bases, leaving 6 bases of the junction unmatched. CDR3 sequence: CSGGQGGGYTF. CDR3 sequence (DNA): TGCAGCGGAGGACAGGGCGGCGGCTACACCTTC.

Written as DNA, the CDR3 is TGTGCCAGCAGCTTATACCCGGACAGGGTCGATGGCTACACCTTC. Translation gives CASSLYPDRVDGYTF. This chain links TRBV7-3 with TRBJ1-2; 8 bases line up with TRBD1. The germline V gene encodes CDR1 SGHTA and CDR2 FQGTGA. The CDR3 spans 15 residues. The V segment lost 2 bases and the J segment 6 bases; nucleotides outside the gene matches: 8.